These T cell receptor beta chains were read from a single sample in a study of T cell responses to AZD1222 COVID-19 vaccine. Clones were read by immunoSEQ multiplex PCR, and TCRdb kept only the in-frame ones, dropping some. The sample includes approximately 160,000 clones, about nine tenths of them seen just once. Material: peripheral blood, obtained on day 0 of AZD1222 vaccination. The receptors shown here come from an adult in good health. CDR3s include the opening cysteine and the closing phenylalanine or tryptophan. The order of the fields is V gene, J gene, clone size, D gene, CDR3 DNA, CDR3 protein. A D gene is named only where the DNA matches it firmly. Expanded clones get a size class; other rows say once, few or many, or leave the size out.

v_call: TRBV28
j_call: TRBJ2-1
clone_size: NA
d_call: NA
cdr3_nt: TGTGCCAGCGAGACTAGCTCCTACAATGAGCAGTTCTTC
cdr3_aa: CASETSSYNEQFF

v_call: TRBV18
j_call: TRBJ1-1
clone_size: NA
d_call: NA
cdr3_nt: TGTGCCAGCTCACCAGGCCAGCGGGAGAGGGAAGCTTTCTTT
cdr3_aa: CASSPGQREREAFF

v_call: TRBV29-1
j_call: TRBJ1-1
clone_size: NA
d_call: NA
cdr3_nt: TGCAGCGTTGATTCCGGGAGAGGGAACACTGAAGCTTTCTTT
cdr3_aa: CSVDSGRGNTEAFF

v_call: TRBV4-1
j_call: TRBJ2-7
clone_size: once
d_call: NA
cdr3_nt: TGCGCCAGCAGCCAGGTTACAGGGAAGGGAACCTACGAGCAGTACTTC
cdr3_aa: CASSQVTGKGTYEQYF

v_call: TRBV29-1
j_call: TRBJ1-1
clone_size: NA
d_call: TRBD1
cdr3_nt: TGCAGCGTTGACGGGAGGGGGCGCAGGGGAACTGAAGCTTTCTTT
cdr3_aa: CSVDGRGRRGTEAFF

v_call: TRBV7-8
j_call: TRBJ1-1
clone_size: NA
d_call: NA
cdr3_nt: TGTGCCAGCAGCCCCTATGTTGAAGCTTTCTTT
cdr3_aa: CASSPYVEAFF

v_call: TRBV6-5
j_call: TRBJ1-2
clone_size: NA
d_call: TRBD1
cdr3_nt: TGTGCCAGCAGTTACGGACAGGCTACCAACTATGGCTACACCTTC
cdr3_aa: CASSYGQATNYGYTF

v_call: TRBV12-3/TRBV12-4
j_call: TRBJ1-5
clone_size: NA
d_call: NA
cdr3_nt: TGTGCCAGCAGTTTAATGTTGCAGCCCCAGCATTTT
cdr3_aa: CASSLMLQPQHF

v_call: TRBV5-5
j_call: TRBJ2-1
clone_size: few
d_call: NA
cdr3_nt: TGTGCCAGCAGCTTAAGTTACAATGAGCAGTTCTTC
cdr3_aa: CASSLSYNEQFF

v_call: TRBV27
j_call: TRBJ2-1
clone_size: NA
d_call: NA
cdr3_nt: TGTGCCAGCAGTTCGAGTCTCTCCTACAATGAGCAGTTCTTC
cdr3_aa: CASSSSLSYNEQFF

v_call: TRBV28
j_call: TRBJ2-3
clone_size: NA
d_call: NA
cdr3_nt: TGTGCCAGCAGAACGGACGGGAACTCAGATACGCAGTATTTT
cdr3_aa: CASRTDGNSDTQYF

v_call: TRBV19
j_call: TRBJ1-1
clone_size: NA
d_call: NA
cdr3_nt: TGTGCCAGTAGTAACGACCGACCAACAGGGTGGACTGAAGCTTTCTTT
cdr3_aa: CASSNDRPTGWTEAFF

v_call: TRBV19
j_call: TRBJ1-1
clone_size: NA
d_call: TRBD1
cdr3_nt: TGTGCCAGTAGTATTACTGGGACAGGGTATACTGAAGCTTTCTTT
cdr3_aa: CASSITGTGYTEAFF

v_call: TRBV19
j_call: TRBJ2-1
clone_size: NA
d_call: NA
cdr3_nt: TGTGCCAGTAGTCTGGGCTCCTACAATGAGCAGTTCTTC
cdr3_aa: CASSLGSYNEQFF

v_call: TRBV6-5
j_call: TRBJ1-2
clone_size: NA
d_call: TRBD1
cdr3_nt: TGTGCCAGCAGGGGGACAGGGGAGGGGTATGGCTACACCTTC
cdr3_aa: CASRGTGEGYGYTF

v_call: TRBV10-3
j_call: TRBJ2-7
clone_size: NA
d_call: NA
cdr3_nt: TGTGCCATCAGGCGGGGACTTTCCTACGAGCAGTACTTC
cdr3_aa: CAIRRGLSYEQYF

v_call: TRBV5-1
j_call: TRBJ2-1
clone_size: NA
d_call: TRBD2
cdr3_nt: TGCGCCAGCAGCCGTACTAGCGGGAGGGCTGAGCAGTTCTTC
cdr3_aa: CASSRTSGRAEQFF

v_call: TRBV7-9
j_call: TRBJ1-2
clone_size: few
d_call: TRBD1
cdr3_nt: TGTGCCAGCCGACAGGGGTCCTATGGCTACACCTTC
cdr3_aa: CASRQGSYGYTF

v_call: TRBV4-1
j_call: TRBJ1-2
clone_size: NA
d_call: NA
cdr3_nt: TGCGCCAGCAGCCAAGAGACAAGGCAAAACTATGGCTACACCTTC
cdr3_aa: CASSQETRQNYGYTF

v_call: TRBV5-1
j_call: TRBJ2-1
clone_size: NA
d_call: TRBD2
cdr3_nt: TGCGCCAGCAGCGGGGCGGCAGCGGGAGTCGCCAATGAGCAGTTCTTC
cdr3_aa: CASSGAAAGVANEQFF

v_call: TRBV4-1
j_call: TRBJ2-1
clone_size: NA
d_call: TRBD1
cdr3_nt: TGCGCCAGCAGCCAAGCCGGGACAGGGTTTAATGAGCAGTTCTTC
cdr3_aa: CASSQAGTGFNEQFF

v_call: TRBV6-5
j_call: TRBJ2-1
clone_size: NA
d_call: TRBD1
cdr3_nt: TGTGCCAGCAGTCGAGACAGGGGGGCGAACAATGAGCAGTTCTTC
cdr3_aa: CASSRDRGANNEQFF

v_call: TRBV11-3
j_call: TRBJ2-1
clone_size: NA
d_call: TRBD2
cdr3_nt: TGTGCCAGCAGCGATAGACTAGCGGGAGGCAGGCATGAGCAGTTCTTC
cdr3_aa: CASSDRLAGGRHEQFF

v_call: TRBV11-1
j_call: TRBJ1-2
clone_size: few
d_call: NA
cdr3_nt: TGTGCCAGCAGTTCGACCCCCTCCCTCGGCTACACCTTC
cdr3_aa: CASSSTPSLGYTF